This TCR beta chain was found in a study of CD8+CD57+ T cells in acquired aplastic anemia. Genomic DNA served as template for TCR beta VDJ and CDR3 profiling. TCRdb re-called the reads with MiXCR, one entry per CDR3 protein. The profile shows 160,000 or so distinct CDR3 sequences, about two thirds of them singletons. This clonotype was observed at least ten times. Trimming stripped 0 bases from V and 8 bases from J, with 13 bases between. This CDR3 region has 14 residues. CDR1 and CDR2 from the germline V gene are GTSNPN and SVGIG (reference sequence). Patients chosen for sequencing had shown CD8+CD57+ cell expansion by flow cytometry. Each of the patients presented with severe acquired aplastic anemia.

The chain carries TRBV30 and TRBJ1-4, with D perhaps TRBD1 (6 bases). The sample consisted of sorted CD4+, CD8+, or CD8+CD57+ T cells (not recorded which) from PBMCs. The clonotype originates from a human donor with aplastic anemia. CDR3: CAWSVQSGVEKLFF. As DNA, the CDR3 is TGTGCCTGGAGTGTACAGTCAGGGGTGGAAAAACTGTTTTTT.